These 19 T cell receptor beta chains originate from one sample sequenced in a study of T cell clonotyping in hematopoietic cell transplantation. Data came from immunoSEQ multiplex PCR; TCRdb stores just in-frame clones and leaves some out. The sample contains 10,000 to 15,000 clones, 80% to 95% of which appear only once. Sequenced sample: peripheral blood mononuclear cells. Source of these receptors: a man under 40 in good health. Some clones in this sample may be carry-over from other donors' samples.

This chain uses TRBV2 with TRBJ2-7; D gene ambiguous. The CDR3 has 14 residues. Germline values: CDR1 SNHLY, CDR2 FYNNEI. V was trimmed by 1 base and J by 6 bases, leaving 13 bases between them. CDR3 nucleotides: TGTGCCAGCAGTGAAGGGAAAGTGATGGCCGAGCAGTACTTC. Its translation: CASSEGKVMAEQYF.

The V call is TRBV19, the J call TRBJ1-1; 7 nucleotides line up with TRBD1. The CDR3 has 14 amino acids. V gave up 2 bases and J gave up 7 bases; unmatched junction bases: 7. Germline V gene data show CDR1 as LNHDA and CDR2 as SQIVND (reference sequence). The DNA for the CDR3 is TGTGCCAGTAGTATATTCTCCAGGGGGGGTGAAGCTTTCTTT. Protein product: CASSIFSRGGEAFF.

The CDR3 sequence is CATRILYEQYF. The CDR3 DNA sequence: TGTGCCACCCGTATACTATACGAGCAGTACTTC. The V call is TRBV6-1, the J call TRBJ2-7; the D is unclear. The germline gives CDR1 MNHNS, CDR2 SASEGT. The V end lost 10 bases, the J end lost 4 bases, and 11 bases lay between the germline ends. The CDR3 is 11 amino acids.

The genes are TRBV6-5 and TRBJ2-7; D possibly uses TRBD1 or TRBD2 (5 bases each). Trimming removed 0 bases at V and 2 bases at J, with 14 bases between. The CDR3 extends over 16 amino acids. CDR1 is MNHEY, CDR2 SVGAGI, per germline. CDR3 sequence reads: CASSYSSPGAPYEQYF. The CDR3 nucleotides are TGTGCCAGCAGTTACTCATCCCCCGGGGCTCCCTACGAGCAGTACTTC.

The chain has TRBV2 and TRBJ2-7, with D possibly TRBD1 on 5 matching bases. The CDR3 is made up of 14 amino acids. V was pared by 7 bases and J by 1 base, with 14 bases between. Per germline, CDR1 SNHLY and CDR2 FYNNEI. The CDR3 loop is CASNPDSPSYEQYF. The CDR3 DNA reads as TGTGCCAGCAACCCCGACAGTCCGTCCTACGAGCAGTACTTC.

The V and J genes are TRBV30 and TRBJ2-7; tentative D call: TRBD1 (6 bases). V lost 2 bases, J lost 2 bases, and 10 bases lay in between. Germline CDR1 is GTSNPN and CDR2 is SVGIG (reference sequence). This CDR3 region has 13 residues. As DNA, the CDR3 is TGTGCCTGGAGTAGGTGGGACACCTACGAGCAGTACTTC. As protein: CAWSRWDTYEQYF.

This clone showed up just once. The chain is built from TRBV11-3 and TRBJ1-2; 10 bases match TRBD1. J was trimmed by 3 bases and V by 5 bases; bases with no gene match: 9. The germline V gene encodes CDR1 SGHNT and CDR2 YENEEA. The CDR3 runs 16 residues. The CDR3 coding sequence is TGTGCCAGCAGCCCTCGACAGGGGGCGAGAGACTATGGCTACACCTTC. It codes for CASSPRQGARDYGYTF.

The chain carries TRBV7-8 and TRBJ2-1, with 12 bases lining up with TRBD2. This CDR3 contains 16 residues. Trimming took 5 bases from V and 10 from J; bases not matched to a gene: 12. CDR1 and CDR2 from the germline V gene are SGHVS and FQNEAQ. The CDR3 is CASSPPAGLAGKEQFF. CDR3 nucleotide sequence: TGTGCCAGCAGCCCACCCGCGGGACTAGCGGGCAAGGAGCAGTTCTTC.

Written as DNA, the CDR3 is TGTGCCAGCAGCTCTTCGGCTTTAACAGATACGCAGTATTTT. It yields the protein CASSSSALTDTQYF. The gene calls are TRBV11-1 and TRBJ2-3; D is unresolved. Germline V gene data show CDR1 as SGHAT and CDR2 as FQDESV (reference sequence). This CDR3 region has 14 residues. The ends were cut back, 4 bases at V and 3 bases at J, with 11 bases in the middle.

The chain has TRBV6-5 and TRBJ1-1; D is unresolved. V lost 5 bases, J lost 1 base, and 8 bases lay in between. This CDR3 contains 13 residues. Germline V gene sequence: CDR1 MNHEY, CDR2 SVGAGI. The CDR3 sequence is CASSDEGNTEAFF. The CDR3 DNA reads as TGTGCCAGCAGTGACGAGGGGAACACTGAAGCTTTCTTT.

The chain links TRBV4-1 to TRBJ1-6; no reliable D call. The CDR3 sequence is 15 residues long. V lost 2 bases, J lost 9 bases, and 14 bases lay in between. CDR1 is MGHRA, CDR2 YSYEKL, per germline. The CDR3 nucleotides are TGCGCCAGCAGCCAAACCCGAGTTGAATCTTCACCCCTCCACTTT. This sequence encodes CASSQTRVESSPLHF.

CDR3: CASSVILAGVSGEQFF. CDR3 coding DNA: TGTGCCAGCAGCGTAATTCTAGCGGGAGTTTCGGGTGAGCAGTTCTTC. J is TRBJ2-1 and V is TRBV16, with 10 bases aligning to TRBD2. Germline CDR1 is KGHSY and CDR2 is FQNENV. Trimming at V came to 5 bases and at J to 9 bases, leaving 13 bases not matched to a gene. The CDR3 is made up of 16 amino acids.

The rearrangement uses TRBV6-6 and TRBJ2-5; 15 bases agree with TRBD2. The CDR3 extends over 16 amino acids. V was pared by 2 bases and J by 4 bases, with 2 bases of the junction left unmatched. Germline CDR1 MNHNY, CDR2 SVGAGI (reference sequence). CDR3 sequence reads: CASSYPGLAGGETQYF. CDR3 DNA sequence: TGTGCCAGCAGTTACCCGGGACTAGCGGGAGGAGAGACCCAGTACTTC.

The rearrangement joins TRBV25-1 to TRBJ1-5, with D perhaps matching TRBD1 (6 bases). This CDR3 has 14 residues. Trimming removed 1 base at V and 6 bases at J, with 10 bases between. The germline V gene encodes CDR1 MGHDK and CDR2 SYGVNS. DNA for the CDR3: TGTGCCAGCAGTGAATTAGGGGGTGGTCAGCCCCAGCATTTT. Its protein is CASSELGGGQPQHF.

The V gene is TRBV7-2, the J gene TRBJ2-7; D is perhaps TRBD1 (6 bases). The V end lost 5 bases, the J end lost 2 bases, and 16 bases lay between the germline ends. This CDR3 region has 15 residues. Germline V gene sequence: CDR1 SGHTA, CDR2 FQGNSA. CDR3 DNA: TGTGCCAGCAGCCCCCAGGGGACGGTAACCTACGAGCAGTACTTC. The encoded protein is CASSPQGTVTYEQYF.

The rearrangement links TRBV5-1 to TRBJ2-7, with 10 bases fitting TRBD2. Germline V gives CDR1 SGHRS, CDR2 YFSETQ. The V segment lost 3 bases and the J segment 8 bases; nucleotides outside the gene matches: 8. This CDR3 is built from 14 residues. CDR3 sequence reads: CASSYKRGGVKQYF. The CDR3, as DNA: TGCGCCAGCAGCTACAAGCGGGGGGGGGTGAAGCAGTACTTC.

The rearrangement joins TRBV9 to TRBJ2-7, with 7 bases lining up with TRBD1. Looked up from germline, CDR1 is SGDLS and CDR2 is YYNGEE. Trimming at V came to 3 bases and at J to 4 bases, leaving 7 bases not matched to a gene. The CDR3 is 14 amino acids. Written as DNA, the CDR3 is TGTGCCAGCAGCGAACGACAGGGTGGGTACGAGCAGTACTTC. Its protein is CASSERQGGYEQYF. Full variable domain (outside the CDR3, taken from reference TRBV9 and TRBJ2-7): DSGVTQTPKHLITATGQRVTLRCSPRSGDLSVYWYQQSLDQGLQFLIQYYNGEERAKGNILERFSAQQFPDLHSELNLSSLELGDSALYFCASSERQGGYEQYFGPGTRLTVT.

Written as DNA, the CDR3 is TGCGCCAGCAGCGATCGGACAGGGTACCCCTACGAGCAGTACTTC. Protein product: CASSDRTGYPYEQYF. This sequence joins TRBV5-1 and TRBJ2-7; TRBD1 aligns across 8 bases. Germline loops: CDR1 SGHRS, CDR2 YFSETQ. The junction had 8 bases not matched to a gene; V was cut back by 4 bases and J by 2 bases. CDR3 length: 15 amino acids.

This clone has only one observation. The chain combines TRBV19 with TRBJ2-5; 7 bases are shared with TRBD1. The germline V gene has CDR1 LNHDA and CDR2 SQIVND (reference sequence). Germline trimming cut 4 bases from V and 5 bases from J; bases unmatched to any gene: 4. The CDR3 sequence is 13 residues long. CDR3: CASSTDRVETQYF. DNA of the CDR3: TGTGCCAGTAGTACCGACAGGGTGGAGACCCAGTACTTC. Complete variable domain (other parts from reference TRBV19 and TRBJ2-5): DGGITQSPKYLFRKEGQNVTLSCEQNLNHDAMYWYRQDPGQGLRLIYYSQIVNDFQKGDIAEGYSVSREKKESFPLTVTSAQKNPTAFYLCASSTDRVETQYFGPGTRLLVL.